The source of this TCR beta chain is a study of blood T cell repertoires in COVID-19. Across the whole study: Italy, Spain and the United States were the sources of the convalescent and acute COVID-19 samples. T cells, B-cell-depleted T cells, or PBMCs provided the cDNA or gDNA that served as material.

In the original workflow: Estimated nucleated cell counts came from reference gene primer amplification. Clones were read by immunoSEQ multiplex PCR, and TCRdb kept only the in-frame ones, dropping some. V and J calls and clone size are those listed in that table; D and trimming were worked out from the DNA. The table includes roughly 70,000 clones, roughly 80% detected once. A single count supports this clone. The CDR3 totals 14 residues. V lost 0 bases and J lost 10; bases outside the gene matches: 7. Germline CDR1 reads SGHRS; CDR2 reads YFSETQ. The specimen sequenced was peripheral blood. This TCR was recovered from a man aged 55 to 70 with acute or convalescent COVID-19. The rearrangement joins TRBV5-1 to TRBJ2-1; 7 nucleotides match TRBD1. The CDR3 sequence is CASSLDFRDSEQFF. The CDR3 DNA reads TGCGCCAGCAGCTTGGACTTTCGGGACAGCGAGCAGTTCTTC.